This T cell receptor (beta chain) came from a study of cytomegalovirus exposure and HLA in healthy donors. Study-wide context: In terms of ancestry, the Caucasian-associated cluster contained about 81% of the roughly 400 genotyped donors.

This clone was picked up a small number of times. The antigen remains unidentified. Overall study findings and caveats: In a later analysis, HLA-C alleles had the fewest associated TCRs, DRB1 alleles the most. Many donors carried some public TCRs, although rarity characterized most TCR sequences.

Though nominally healthy at sampling, donors likely had unrecorded immune exposures. This CDR3 region has 12 residues. J was trimmed by 5 bases and V by 6 bases; bases with no gene match: 1. CDR1 and CDR2 from the germline V gene are WNHNN and SYGVQD (reference sequence). PCR amplification relied on 60 Vbeta primers (plus 13 Jbeta primers). Measured with immunoSEQ multiplex PCR; TCRdb has only the in-frame clones, and not every one. The data show roughly 93,000 clones, around 80% seen once. Material for sequencing was PBMCs. This TCR derives from a man younger than 35 in good health and CMV-seropositive. This rearrangement joins TRBV10-1 to TRBJ2-1; 7 positions match TRBD2. The CDR3 DNA reads TGCGCCAGCAGGGGGACTAACAATGAGCAGTTCTTC. This translates into CASRGTNNEQFF.